Each of the 24 T cell receptor beta chains below was sequenced from the same sample in a study of preoperative IRX-2 immunotherapy in early breast cancer. Treatment described: preoperative locoregional IRX-2 cytokine immunotherapy. The method was immunoSEQ multiplex PCR; TCRdb's version includes in-frame clones alone and lacks a portion of them. The sample carries about 98,000 clones, 86% recorded once. The starting material was tumor tissue, obtained after IRX-2 immunotherapy. The receptors originated from a human donor with breast cancer.

The chain recombines TRBV7-5 with TRBJ1-3. TRBV7-5 corresponds to a pseudogene. The CDR3 contains 16 residues. The CDR3 region has the DNA TGTGCCAGCAGCTTCGGGGGAGGATACTCTGGAAACACCATATATTTT. Translated, it gives CASSFGGGYSGNTIYF.

This rearrangement joins TRBV19 to TRBJ1-1; no clear D gene. CDR1 and CDR2 from the germline V gene are LNHDA and SQIVND (reference sequence). CDR3 size: 15 residues. V lost 0 bases to trimming and J lost 3 bases, with 11 bases between them. CDR3 bases: TGTGCCAGTAGTATAGAGGGCCCTATGGACACTGAAGCTTTCTTT. Amino acids: CASSIEGPMDTEAFF.

The chain combines TRBV1 with TRBJ1-1. TRBV1 is a pseudogene. This CDR3 region has 14 residues. Written as DNA, the CDR3 is TGCGCCAGCAGCCAACGGTACATGAACACTGAAGCTTTCTTT. Residues: CASSQRYMNTEAFF.

Notes on this clone: A read error may produce the germline difference seen at one junction end. The rearrangement links TRBV6-4 to TRBJ2-1; 13 bases match TRBD2. In germline, CDR1 is MRHNA, CDR2 SNTAGT. The CDR3 covers 15 residues. DNA of the CDR3: TGTGCCATCAGTGACCCCGGACTAGCGGGGGATGAGCAGTTCTTC. Encoded protein: CAISDPGLAGDEQFF.

This clone was seen only a few times. This rearrangement joins TRBV18 to TRBJ1-6; TRBD1 is a possible D gene (5 bases). V was clipped by 3 bases and J by 0 bases, with 9 bases between them. Per the germline V gene, CDR1 is KGHSH and CDR2 is LQKENI. The CDR3 has 16 amino acids. The CDR3 nucleotides read TGTGCCAGCTCACCTCAGGGCAGCTCCTATAATTCACCCCTCCACTTT. It is translated as CASSPQGSSYNSPLHF.

The chain recombines TRBV28 with TRBJ1-5, with 9 bases fitting TRBD1. Germline V lookup: CDR1 MDHEN, CDR2 SYDVKM. The CDR3 runs to 14 residues. The V and J ends lost 5 bases and 7 bases, in that order; junction bases with no gene match: 6. CDR3 protein: CASSQTGGGQPQHF. DNA for the CDR3: TGTGCCAGCAGTCAAACAGGGGGCGGGCAGCCCCAGCATTTT. Filled out from reference TRBV28 and TRBJ1-5, the complete variable domain reads DVKVTQSSRYLVKRTGEKVFLECVQDMDHENMFWYRQDPGLGLRLIYFSYDVKMKEKGDIPEGYSVSREKKERFSLILESASTNQTSMYLCASSQTGGGQPQHFGDGTRLSIL.

About this clone itself: Distinct nucleotide sequences in the sample also encode this CDR3. This chain connects TRBV30 to TRBJ2-1; D is undetermined. V was pared by 0 bases and J by 4 bases, with 4 bases between. This CDR3 contains 12 residues. Germline V lookup: CDR1 GTSNPN, CDR2 SVGIG (reference sequence). The CDR3 protein is CAWSVNYNEQFF. CDR3 DNA: TGTGCCTGGAGTGTCAATTACAATGAGCAGTTCTTC.

V usage is TRBV12-5 and J usage is TRBJ2-1, with TRBD1 matching over 9 bases. This CDR3 spans 17 amino acids. Germline CDR1 and CDR2: LGHNT and FRNRAP. The CDR3 loop is CASIANWGQGLYNEQFF. The CDR3 DNA reads TGTGCCAGCATTGCCAACTGGGGACAGGGTTTGTACAATGAGCAGTTCTTC.

The rearrangement links TRBV15 to TRBJ1-4; D is ambiguous. V was cut by 4 bases and J by 6 bases, with 24 bases left in between. The CDR3 is 18 amino acids. CDR1 and CDR2 from the germline V gene are LNHNV and YYDKDF (reference sequence). CDR3 protein: CATSTRKTATRLDEKLFF. The CDR3 coding sequence is TGTGCCACCAGCACCCGCAAAACAGCCACGCGTTTGGATGAAAAACTGTTTTTT.

The rearrangement joins TRBV6-4 to TRBJ1-2; D may be TRBD1 (5 bases). V dropped 7 bases and J dropped 6 bases, with 12 bases sitting between them. CDR3 length equals 12 residues. Germline assignment: CDR1 MRHNA and CDR2 SNTAGT. The CDR3, as DNA: TGTGCCAGCACCCAAGGGGAGGATGGCTACACCTTC. Amino acid sequence: CASTQGEDGYTF.

The V call is TRBV1, the J call TRBJ1-2; TRBD1, the table's D call, lacks a check against the DNA. TRBV1 has pseudogene status. This CDR3 region has 15 residues. The CDR3 spells CASSQVGTGGYGYTF. The CDR3, as DNA: TGCGCCAGCAGCCAAGTTGGGACAGGGGGGTATGGCTACACCTTC.

The genes are TRBV6-8 and TRBJ1-2; D possibly corresponds to TRBD1 (6 bases). Trimming shortened V by 8 bases and J by 4 bases, and 23 bases separated the two germline ends. The CDR3 length is 16 residues. The germline V gene encodes CDR1 MNHGY and CDR2 SAAAGT. CDR3 nucleotide sequence: TGTGCCAGCGCCCCCCTTACCGGGACAATGGCCTATGGCTACACCTTC. The encoded protein is CASAPLTGTMAYGYTF.

The chain is built from TRBV19 and TRBJ1-1, with D maybe TRBD1 (5 bases). This CDR3 is built from 15 residues. V was pared by 4 bases and J by 3 bases, with 15 bases between. CDR1 LNHDA and CDR2 SQIVND come from the germline V gene (reference sequence). CDR3 sequence: CASSTLPSRDTEAFF. CDR3 nucleotide sequence: TGTGCCAGTAGTACCCTTCCTAGCAGGGACACTGAAGCTTTCTTT.

The CDR3 here is CASSPRPFGTGRNSPLHF. CDR3 nucleotides: TGTGCCAGCTCACCACGCCCATTCGGGACAGGGCGGAATTCACCCCTCCACTTT. This chain links TRBV18 with TRBJ1-6; 9 nucleotides match TRBD1. With V trimmed by 1 base and J by 7 bases, 11 bases remained unmatched. Germline-derived CDR1 and CDR2 are KGHSH and LQKENI. The CDR3 spans 18 residues.

The chain employs TRBV7-8 and TRBJ2-1; 9 bases line up with TRBD2. CDR1 and CDR2 from the germline V gene are SGHVS and FQNEAQ. The length of the CDR3 is 19 residues. The V and J ends lost 1 base and 0 bases, in that order; junction bases with no gene match: 10. The DNA of the CDR3 is TGTGCCAGCAGCTTAGTAGGGACTAGCATTGTCGCCTCCTACAATGAGCAGTTCTTC. It translates to CASSLVGTSIVASYNEQFF.

The chain has TRBV28 and TRBJ2-7, with 10 nucleotides matching TRBD1. This CDR3 comprises 14 residues. The germline CDR1 and CDR2 sequences are MDHEN and SYDVKM. Trimming removed 8 bases from V and 0 bases from J; junction bases left unmatched: 4. The CDR3 region has the DNA TGTGCCAGCCGGGACAGGGGTAGCTCCTACGAGCAGTACTTC. Translated: CASRDRGSSYEQYF. Drawing the rest from reference TRBV28 and TRBJ2-7, the complete variable domain is DVKVTQSSRYLVKRTGEKVFLECVQDMDHENMFWYRQDPGLGLRLIYFSYDVKMKEKGDIPEGYSVSREKKERFSLILESASTNQTSMYLCASRDRGSSYEQYFGPGTRLTVT.

This clone was found a few times. The chain links TRBV14 to TRBJ2-6; D call uncertain. Germline V lookup: CDR1 SGHDN, CDR2 FVKESK. Between the trimmed V and J ends, which lost 1 base and 4 bases, there was a span of 8 bases. This CDR3 contains 15 residues. CDR3 sequence reads: CASSQGPDGANVLTF. CDR3 nucleotide sequence: TGTGCCAGCAGCCAAGGGCCGGACGGGGCCAACGTCCTGACTTTC.

The rearrangement links TRBV10-1 to TRBJ2-3, with 8 bases matching TRBD1. J gave up 3 bases and V 0 bases, and 2 bases lay outside the gene matches. In germline, CDR1 is WNHNN, CDR2 SYGVQD (reference sequence). CDR3 size: 15 residues. CDR3 region: CASSESDRGTDTQYF. CDR3 sequence (DNA): TGCGCCAGCAGTGAGTCTGACAGGGGTACAGATACGCAGTATTTT.

This chain's CDR3 is CATEEGLAGYNEQFF. CDR3 DNA sequence: TGTGCCACCGAAGAAGGACTAGCGGGTTACAATGAGCAGTTCTTC. The chain recombines TRBV19 with TRBJ2-1; 11 bases map to TRBD2. The CDR3 totals 15 residues. The V gene end was trimmed by 10 bases and the J gene end by 4 bases; junction bases not matched to a gene: 9. Germline V CDR1 and CDR2: LNHDA, SQIVND (reference sequence). The full variable domain, with the rest looked up from reference TRBV19 and TRBJ2-1, is DGGITQSPKYLFRKEGQNVTLSCEQNLNHDAMYWYRQDPGQGLRLIYYSQIVNDFQKGDIAEGYSVSREKKESFPLTVTSAQKNPTAFYLCATEEGLAGYNEQFFGPGTRLTVL.

This chain links TRBV7-7 with TRBJ1-6; possibly TRBD1 for D (6 bases). Germline loops: CDR1 SSHAT, CDR2 FNYEAQ (reference sequence). The CDR3 contains 16 residues. Trimming cost V 1 base and J 10 bases, with 17 bases left between them. This chain's CDR3 is CASSLEGAGARSPLHF. CDR3 sequence (DNA): TGTGCCAGCAGCTTAGAGGGCGCAGGGGCACGCTCACCCCTCCACTTT.

The rearrangement joins TRBV19 to TRBJ1-2; D is unclear. The germline gives CDR1 LNHDA, CDR2 SQIVND (reference sequence). Between the trimmed V and J ends, which lost 5 bases and 5 bases, there was a span of 12 bases. The length of the CDR3 is 13 residues. The CDR3 DNA reads TGTGCCAGTAGTCGGACCGATTTATATGGCTACACCTTC. Protein: CASSRTDLYGYTF.

The rearrangement links TRBV7-6 to TRBJ2-1; 8 bases agree with TRBD2. The germline V gene encodes CDR1 SGHVS and CDR2 FNYEAQ. J was trimmed by 1 base and V by 5 bases; bases with no gene match: 13. The CDR3 covers 18 residues. CDR3 nucleotide sequence: TGTGCCAGCAGCCAGACTGAGGGACTAGTTGGGTCCTACAATGAGCAGTTCTTC. Encoded protein: CASSQTEGLVGSYNEQFF.

The chain joins TRBV28 to TRBJ1-1, with a weak D call TRBD1 (6 bases). V was cut by 7 bases and J by 1 base, with 16 bases left in between. Germline CDR1 reads MDHEN; CDR2 reads SYDVKM. There are 15 residues in the CDR3. Written as DNA, the CDR3 is TGTGCCAGCACCGGCCCGGGGGCGCCGAACACTGAAGCTTTCTTT. The encoded protein is CASTGPGAPNTEAFF. Full variable domain (outside the CDR3, taken from reference TRBV28 and TRBJ1-1): DVKVTQSSRYLVKRTGEKVFLECVQDMDHENMFWYRQDPGLGLRLIYFSYDVKMKEKGDIPEGYSVSREKKERFSLILESASTNQTSMYLCASTGPGAPNTEAFFGQGTRLTVV.

For the CDR3, the DNA is TGTGCCAGCAGTGCCCCCGGGACACTTAATGAAAAACTGTTTTTT. Residues: CASSAPGTLNEKLFF. This sequence joins TRBV6-8 and TRBJ1-4; D is perhaps TRBD1 (6 bases). Germline V gene data show CDR1 as MNHGY and CDR2 as SAAAGT. V dropped 5 bases and J dropped 4 bases, with 14 bases sitting between them. The CDR3 loop spans 15 amino acids.